The 10 T cell receptor beta chains reported below all come from one sample, sequenced in a study of CD8+ T cells in alopecia areata. Investigators isolated RNA and reverse transcribed it into cDNA to act as the sequencing template. TCRdb's copy holds only in-frame clones and misses some; the assay was immunoSEQ multiplex PCR. The data hold 90,000 to 150,000 clones, with 58% observed a single time. Noted treatment: oral pan-JAK inhibitor, 5-10 mg twice daily. The source was CD8+ T cells sorted from blood, collected at week 4, from a patient treated with tofacitinib. All receptors derive from a human donor with alopecia areata.

The rearrangement uses TRBV7-2 and TRBJ2-7; D unresolved. The CDR3 covers 14 residues. In germline, CDR1 is SGHTA, CDR2 FQGNSA. Trimming pared 4 bases from V and 3 bases from J, leaving 13 bases between. CDR3 DNA: TGTGCCAGCAGCTCCCCGACGCGGAACTACGAGCAGTACTTC. Translation: CASSSPTRNYEQYF.

V gene TRBV30 combines with J gene TRBJ2-7, with D perhaps TRBD2 (6 bases). This CDR3 is 16 amino acids long. V was cut by 3 bases and J by 0 bases, with 18 bases left in between. CDR1 is GTSNPN, CDR2 SVGIG, per germline (reference sequence). The CDR3 DNA reads TGTGCCTGGAGAGGGGCCCTTGGGAGGAGCTCCTACGAGCAGTACTTC. Encoded protein: CAWRGALGRSSYEQYF.

The chain combines TRBV29-1 with TRBJ1-2; no reliable D call. The CDR3 has 13 amino acids. The V gene's germline CDR1 is SQVTM and CDR2 ANQGSEA. Trimming removed 6 bases from V and 3 bases from J, with 14 bases in between. The CDR3 DNA reads TGCAGCGTAACAAGGACGGAACACTATGGCTACACCTTC. It yields the protein CSVTRTEHYGYTF.

The table lists this clone with a few counts. The genes are TRBV10-3 and TRBJ2-6; 7 positions match TRBD1. This CDR3 is 15 amino acids long. V was clipped by 7 bases and J by 2 bases; unmatched bases: 5. Germline CDR1 and CDR2: ENHRY and SYGVKD. The CDR3 DNA sequence: TGTGCCATCACCAACCAGGGGGCTGGGGCCAACGTCCTGACTTTC. As protein: CAITNQGAGANVLTF.

The chain links TRBV10-3 to TRBJ1-2; 9 nucleotides agree with TRBD1. This CDR3 is 13 amino acids long. CDR1 is ENHRY, CDR2 SYGVKD, per germline. Germline trimming cut 9 bases from V and 6 bases from J; bases unmatched to any gene: 8. CDR3 residues: CAIPGQGYNGYTF. The DNA of the CDR3 is TGTGCCATTCCGGGACAGGGATACAATGGCTACACCTTC.

This clone was found a few times. The chain couples TRBV29-1 to TRBJ1-1; D unclear. This CDR3 comprises 13 residues. Germline CDR1 reads SQVTM; CDR2 reads ANQGSEA. V lost 4 bases and J lost 1, with 10 bases in between. The CDR3 DNA reads TGCAGCGTTGTGGGCAGCACGAACACTGAAGCTTTCTTT. Amino acid sequence: CSVVGSTNTEAFF.

The chain couples TRBV27 to TRBJ2-1; TRBD1 matches at 9 bases. Germline CDR1 reads MNHEY; CDR2 reads SMNVEV (reference sequence). V dropped 0 bases and J dropped 6; count of bases not matched to a gene: 3. CDR3 size: 15 residues. This CDR3 reads CASSLSGQGSNEQFF. DNA for the CDR3: TGTGCCAGCAGTTTATCGGGACAGGGTTCCAATGAGCAGTTCTTC.

This chain links TRBV30 with TRBJ1-1, with D unclear. The germline V gene has CDR1 GTSNPN and CDR2 SVGIG (reference sequence). V was cut by 4 bases and J by 1 base, with 10 bases left in between. CDR3 length: 13 amino acids. The CDR3 sequence: CAWNGQENTEAFF. The CDR3 DNA reads TGTGCCTGGAATGGTCAGGAGAACACTGAAGCTTTCTTT.

V gene TRBV7-9 combines with J gene TRBJ1-1, with D tentatively TRBD1 (5 bases). The CDR3 extends over 13 amino acids. The germline CDR1 and CDR2 sequences are SEHNR and FQNEAQ (reference sequence). Trimming took off 5 bases at V and 7 bases at J, with 14 bases between the two ends. CDR3 bases: TGTGCCAGCAGCGCTACGGGGCCGGGTGAAGCTTTCTTT. Protein product: CASSATGPGEAFF.

The chain combines TRBV27 with TRBJ2-7, with a weak D call TRBD2 (6 bases). The V gene's germline CDR1 is MNHEY and CDR2 SMNVEV (reference sequence). Deletions cut 0 bases from V and 6 bases from J, with 12 bases between. This CDR3 is 14 amino acids long. The CDR3 loop reads CASSLSGGPSEQYF. CDR3 nucleotide sequence: TGTGCCAGCAGTTTATCGGGGGGACCCAGCGAGCAGTACTTC.